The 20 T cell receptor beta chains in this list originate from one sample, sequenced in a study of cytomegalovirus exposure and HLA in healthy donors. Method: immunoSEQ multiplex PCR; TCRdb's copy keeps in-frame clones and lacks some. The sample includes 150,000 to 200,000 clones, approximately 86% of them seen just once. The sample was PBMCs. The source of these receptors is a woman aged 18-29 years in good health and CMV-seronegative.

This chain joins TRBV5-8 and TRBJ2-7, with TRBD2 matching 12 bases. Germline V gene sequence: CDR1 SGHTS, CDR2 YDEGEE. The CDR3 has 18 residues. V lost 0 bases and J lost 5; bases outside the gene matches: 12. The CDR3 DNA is TGTGCCAGCAGCTTGGGACTAGCGGGAGCGGGTAAGATCCACGAGCAGTACTTC. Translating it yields CASSLGLAGAGKIHEQYF.

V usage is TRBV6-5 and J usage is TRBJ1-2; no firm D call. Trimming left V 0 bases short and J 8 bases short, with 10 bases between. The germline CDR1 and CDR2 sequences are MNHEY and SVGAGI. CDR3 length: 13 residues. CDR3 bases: TGTGCCAGCAGTTACTCGTCCACGCGGGGCTACACCTTC. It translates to CASSYSSTRGYTF.

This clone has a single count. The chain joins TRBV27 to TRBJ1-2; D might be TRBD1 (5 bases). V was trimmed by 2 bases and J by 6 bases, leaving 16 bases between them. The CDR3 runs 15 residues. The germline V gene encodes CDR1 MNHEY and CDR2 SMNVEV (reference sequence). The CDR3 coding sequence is TGTGCCAGCAGTTTAAGAGGCAGGGCGAGGAATGGCTACACCTTC. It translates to CASSLRGRARNGYTF.

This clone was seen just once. The CDR3 DNA follows: TGTGCCATCAGGACAGGGGGCAACGCAGATACGCAGTATTTT. It codes for CAIRTGGNADTQYF. The chain has TRBV10-3 and TRBJ2-3; TRBD1 matches at 10 bases. Trimming cost V 6 bases and J 4 bases; bases outside gene matches: 4. The CDR3 length is 14 residues. CDR1 is ENHRY, CDR2 SYGVKD, per germline.

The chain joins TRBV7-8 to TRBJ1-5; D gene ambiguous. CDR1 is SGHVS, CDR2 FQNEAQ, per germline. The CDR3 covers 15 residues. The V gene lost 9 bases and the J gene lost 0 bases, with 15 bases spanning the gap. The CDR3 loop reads CASKRDIGSNQPQHF. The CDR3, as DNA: TGTGCCAGTAAGAGGGATATCGGTAGCAATCAGCCCCAGCATTTT. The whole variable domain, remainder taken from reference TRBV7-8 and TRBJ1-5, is GAGVSQSPRYKVAKRGQDVALRCDPISGHVSLFWYQQALGQGPEFLTYFQNEAQLDKSGLPSDRFFAERPEGSVSTLKIQRTQQEDSAVYLCASKRDIGSNQPQHFGDGTRLSIL.

DNA of the CDR3: TGTGCTAGTGGTTTGATTACAGTAATCTCTGGAAACACCATATATTTT. Protein product: CASGLITVISGNTIYF. The chain uses TRBV12-5 and TRBJ1-3, with no clear D. The CDR3 length is 16 residues. The V gene's germline CDR1 is LGHNT and CDR2 FRNRAP. With 2 bases removed from V and 0 bases from J, the gap between germline ends came to 11 bases. The whole variable domain, filled in from reference TRBV12-5 and TRBJ1-3, reads DARVTQTPRHKVTEMGQEVTMRCQPILGHNTVFWYRQTMMQGLELLAYFRNRAPLDDSGMPKDRFSAEMPDATLATLKIQPSEPRDSAVYFCASGLITVISGNTIYFGEGSWLTVV.

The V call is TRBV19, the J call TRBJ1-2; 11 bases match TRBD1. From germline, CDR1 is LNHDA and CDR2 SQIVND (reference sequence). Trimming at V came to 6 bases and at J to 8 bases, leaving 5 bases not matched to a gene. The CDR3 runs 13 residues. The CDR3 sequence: CASRDRGLYGYTF. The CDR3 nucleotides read TGTGCCAGTAGGGACAGGGGGCTGTACGGCTACACCTTC.

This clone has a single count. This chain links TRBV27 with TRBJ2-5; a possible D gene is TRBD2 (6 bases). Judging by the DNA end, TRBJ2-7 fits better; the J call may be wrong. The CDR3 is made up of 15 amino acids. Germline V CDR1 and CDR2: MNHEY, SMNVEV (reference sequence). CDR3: CASSSTSYPSYEQYF. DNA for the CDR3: TGTGCCAGCAGTTCCACTAGCTATCCCTCCTACGAGCAGTACTTC.

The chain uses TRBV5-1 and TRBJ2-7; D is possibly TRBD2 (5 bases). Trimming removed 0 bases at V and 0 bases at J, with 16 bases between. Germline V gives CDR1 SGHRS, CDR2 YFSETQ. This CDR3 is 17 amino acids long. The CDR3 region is CASSLAEMAGSSYEQYF. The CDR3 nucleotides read TGCGCCAGCAGCTTGGCCGAAATGGCTGGGAGCTCCTACGAGCAGTACTTC.

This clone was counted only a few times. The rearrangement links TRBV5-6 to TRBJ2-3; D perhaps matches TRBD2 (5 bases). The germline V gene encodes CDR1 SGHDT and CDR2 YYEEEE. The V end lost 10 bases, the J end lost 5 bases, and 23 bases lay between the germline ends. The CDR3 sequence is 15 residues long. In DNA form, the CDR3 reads TGTGCCTCCAGCCCCCGGGATTGGGGTGGAGATACGCAGTATTTT. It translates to CASSPRDWGGDTQYF.

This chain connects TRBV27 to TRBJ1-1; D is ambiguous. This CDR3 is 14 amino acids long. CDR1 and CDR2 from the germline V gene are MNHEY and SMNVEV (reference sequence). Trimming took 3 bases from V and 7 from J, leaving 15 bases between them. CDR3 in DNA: TGTGCCAGCAGTTTCCTGACAAATCCAGTTGAAGCTTTCTTT. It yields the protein CASSFLTNPVEAFF.

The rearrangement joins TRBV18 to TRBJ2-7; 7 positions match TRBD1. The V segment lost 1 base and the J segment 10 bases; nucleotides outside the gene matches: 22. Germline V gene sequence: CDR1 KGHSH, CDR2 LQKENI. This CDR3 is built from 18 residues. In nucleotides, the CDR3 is TGTGCCAGCTCACCACTGGGGGACAGCTCCGTCACAATTAAAATTCAGTACTTC. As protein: CASSPLGDSSVTIKIQYF.

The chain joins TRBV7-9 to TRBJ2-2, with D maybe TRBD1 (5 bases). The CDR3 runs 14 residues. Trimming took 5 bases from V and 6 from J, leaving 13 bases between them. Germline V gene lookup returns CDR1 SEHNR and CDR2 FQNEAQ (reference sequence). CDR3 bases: TGTGCCAGCAGCCTTCGAGGCAGGGCCGGGGAGCTGTTTTTT. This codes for CASSLRGRAGELFF.

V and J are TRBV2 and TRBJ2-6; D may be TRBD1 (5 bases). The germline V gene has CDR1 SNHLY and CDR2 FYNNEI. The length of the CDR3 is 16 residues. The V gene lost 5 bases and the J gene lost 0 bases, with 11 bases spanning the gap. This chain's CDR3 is CASSRQRVSGANVLTF. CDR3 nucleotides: TGTGCCAGCAGTAGACAGAGAGTCTCTGGGGCCAACGTCCTGACTTTC.

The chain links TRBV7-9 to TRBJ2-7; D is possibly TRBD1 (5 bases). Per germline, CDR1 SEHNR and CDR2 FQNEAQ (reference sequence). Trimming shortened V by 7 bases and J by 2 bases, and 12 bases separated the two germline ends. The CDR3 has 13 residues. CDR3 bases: TGTGCCAGCATCCAAGACAGAACCTACGAGCAGTACTTC. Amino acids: CASIQDRTYEQYF.

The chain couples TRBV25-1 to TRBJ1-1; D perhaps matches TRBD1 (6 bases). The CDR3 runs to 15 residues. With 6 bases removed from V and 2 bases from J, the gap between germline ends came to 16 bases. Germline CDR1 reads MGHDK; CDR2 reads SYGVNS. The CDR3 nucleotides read TGTGCCAGCAGCCCGTCAGGGGCATTTAACACTGAAGCTTTCTTT. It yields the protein CASSPSGAFNTEAFF.

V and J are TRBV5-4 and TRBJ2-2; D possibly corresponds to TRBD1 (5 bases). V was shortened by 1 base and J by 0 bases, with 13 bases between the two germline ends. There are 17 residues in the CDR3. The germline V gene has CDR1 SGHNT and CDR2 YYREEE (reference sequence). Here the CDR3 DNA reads TGTGCCAGCAGCTTGAGGGGATATCAGGCGAACACCGGGGAGCTGTTTTTT. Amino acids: CASSLRGYQANTGELFF.

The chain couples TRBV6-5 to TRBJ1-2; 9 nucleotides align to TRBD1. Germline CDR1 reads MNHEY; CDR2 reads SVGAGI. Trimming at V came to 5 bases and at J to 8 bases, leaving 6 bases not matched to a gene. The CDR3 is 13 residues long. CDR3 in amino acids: CASSRGQGGGYTF. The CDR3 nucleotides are TGTGCCAGCAGTCGGGGACAGGGAGGAGGCTACACCTTC.

The CDR3 DNA is TGCAGCTACCTACAAGAGACCCAGTACTTC. It codes for CSYLQETQYF. The chain couples TRBV20-1 to TRBJ2-5; unclear D gene. CDR1 and CDR2 from the germline V gene are DFQATT and SNEGSKA (reference sequence). The CDR3 has 10 amino acids.

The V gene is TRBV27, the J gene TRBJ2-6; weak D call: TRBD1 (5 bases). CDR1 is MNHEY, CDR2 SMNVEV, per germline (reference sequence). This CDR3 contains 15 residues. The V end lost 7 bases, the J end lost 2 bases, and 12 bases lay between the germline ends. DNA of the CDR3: TGTGCCAGCAAAAGGACACCCCCTGGGGCCAACGTCCTGACTTTC. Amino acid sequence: CASKRTPPGANVLTF.